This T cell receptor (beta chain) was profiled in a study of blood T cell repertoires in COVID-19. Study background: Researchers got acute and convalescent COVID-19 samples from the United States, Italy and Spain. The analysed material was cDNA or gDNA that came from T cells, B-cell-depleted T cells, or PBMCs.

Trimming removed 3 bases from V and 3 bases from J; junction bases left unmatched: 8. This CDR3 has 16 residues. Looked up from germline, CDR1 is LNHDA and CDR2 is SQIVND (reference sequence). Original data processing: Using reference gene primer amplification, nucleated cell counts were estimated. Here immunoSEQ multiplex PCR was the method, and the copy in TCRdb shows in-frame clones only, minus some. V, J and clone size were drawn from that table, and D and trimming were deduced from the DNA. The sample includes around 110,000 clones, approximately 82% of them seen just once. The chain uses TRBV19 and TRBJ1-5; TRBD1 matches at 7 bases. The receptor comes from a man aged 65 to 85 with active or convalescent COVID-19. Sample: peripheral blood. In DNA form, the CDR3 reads TGTGCCAGTAGTATGGGACAGCTTAGCTCCAATCAGCCCCAGCATTTT. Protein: CASSMGQLSSNQPQHF.